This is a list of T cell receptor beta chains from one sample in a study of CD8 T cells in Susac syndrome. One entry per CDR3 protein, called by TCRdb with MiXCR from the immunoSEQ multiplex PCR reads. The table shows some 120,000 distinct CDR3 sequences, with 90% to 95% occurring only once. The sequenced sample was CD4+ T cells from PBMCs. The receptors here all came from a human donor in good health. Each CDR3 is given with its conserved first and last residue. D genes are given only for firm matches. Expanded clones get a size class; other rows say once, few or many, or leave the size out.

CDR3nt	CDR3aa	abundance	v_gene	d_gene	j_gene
TGTGCCAGCAGTTGGGGCAGCCGCTCCTACGAGCAGTACTTC	CASSWGSRSYEQYF	.	TRBV3-1	.	TRBJ2-7
TGTGCCAGCTCAACGGGACAGGGGGTCTCCTACAATGAGCAGTTCTTC	CASSTGQGVSYNEQFF	.	TRBV18	TRBD1	TRBJ2-1
TGTGCCAGCAGCTTGGGACTTCCTAGCACAGATACGCAGTATTTT	CASSLGLPSTDTQYF	.	TRBV7-2	.	TRBJ2-3
TGTGCCAGCAGCTCAAGGGGAGGGGAGAACTACGGCTACACCTTC	CASSSRGGENYGYTF	.	TRBV7-9	.	TRBJ1-2
TGCGCCAGCAGCCACCTCAGGGAGGGGGCCTACGAGCAGTACTTC	CASSHLREGAYEQYF	.	TRBV4-1	.	TRBJ2-7
TGTGCCAGCAGTTTACAGGGTCTGAGGGAGACCCACTTC	CASSLQGLRETHF	.	TRBV27	.	TRBJ2-5
TGTGCCATCAGCCTACTGCAGGGCTACGAGCAGTACTTC	CAISLLQGYEQYF	.	TRBV10-3	.	TRBJ2-7
TGTGCCAGCAGCTCCATCAGGGGGCCCCAAGAGACCCAGTACTTC	CASSSIRGPQETQYF	.	TRBV13	TRBD1	TRBJ2-5
TGTGCCAGCAGTTTTTCTACCATCACCTCCTACGAGCAGTACTTC	CASSFSTITSYEQYF	.	TRBV28	.	TRBJ2-7
TGTGCCAGCAGGGTGACAGGGGCGACCGGGGAGCTGTTTTTT	CASRVTGATGELFF	.	TRBV7-2	TRBD1	TRBJ2-2
TGTGCCAGCACCGGACAGGGGAGCTCAGCCCAGCATTTT	CASTGQGSSAQHF	.	TRBV2	TRBD1	TRBJ1-5
TGCAGTGCTAGAGCTCCGACGGGAGGACCCAACAATGAGCAGTTCTTC	CSARAPTGGPNNEQFF	.	TRBV20-1	TRBD2	TRBJ2-1
TGCGCCAGCAGCTTGAGGAATCCGGAGACCCAGTACTTC	CASSLRNPETQYF	.	TRBV5-1	.	TRBJ2-5
TGTGCCTCGACTAGCGGGAGAACTTACGAGCAGTACTTC	CASTSGRTYEQYF	.	TRBV10-3	TRBD2	TRBJ2-7
TGTGCCAGCTCACCTCTCTCTAGCGGGAGCTCTAATGAGCAGTTCTTC	CASSPLSSGSSNEQFF	.	TRBV18	TRBD2	TRBJ2-1
TGTGCCAGCACCCCGCAGGGGCCAATTAACTATGGCTACACCTTC	CASTPQGPINYGYTF	.	TRBV6-5	.	TRBJ1-2
TGCGCCAGCAGCTTGGGAGGTGCCGGCTCTGGAAACACCATATATTTT	CASSLGGAGSGNTIYF	.	TRBV5-1	.	TRBJ1-3
TGTGCCAGCAACGGAGGGCACACTGAAGCTTTCTTT	CASNGGHTEAFF	.	TRBV2	.	TRBJ1-1
TGCGCCAGCAGCCACGAATACAATGAGCAGTTCTTC	CASSHEYNEQFF	once	TRBV4-1	.	TRBJ2-1
TGTGCCACCAGTGATTCTCCGGTCAATGAGCAGTTCTTC	CATSDSPVNEQFF	.	TRBV24-1	.	TRBJ2-1
TGCAGTGCTAGAGATTCCACCGGGACAGGCATAAATCAGCCCCAGCATTTT	CSARDSTGTGINQPQHF	once	TRBV20-1	TRBD1	TRBJ1-5
TGTGCCACCTTGGACATGCCCTACGAGCAGTACTTC	CATLDMPYEQYF	once	TRBV24-1	.	TRBJ2-7
TGTGCCAGCAGTGATACAGCCGAGCAGTACTTC	CASSDTAEQYF	.	TRBV6-5	.	TRBJ2-7
TGTGCCAGTATGGATTTGGGACAGGGGTATCAGCCCCAGCATTTT	CASMDLGQGYQPQHF	.	TRBV19	TRBD1	TRBJ1-5